Sequencing of this T cell receptor (beta chain) was carried out in a study of cytomegalovirus exposure and HLA in healthy donors. The study, taken as a whole, reports: The CMV antigen specificity of three CMV-associated chains was confirmed through in vitro analysis. Analyzed later, most CMV-associated TCR beta chains appeared HLA-restricted. Highly shared sequence variants in one cluster were likely a sequencing artifact. In a later analysis, DRB1 alleles had the most associated TCRs; HLA-C alleles the fewest.

13 Jbeta primers and 60 Vbeta primers were used for the PCR. The method was immunoSEQ multiplex PCR; TCRdb's version includes in-frame clones alone and lacks a portion of them. The sample contains around 140,000 clones, over 70% of which appear only once. Trimming pared 4 bases from V and 8 bases from J, leaving 12 bases between. Germline CDR1 is MNHNS and CDR2 is SASEGT. CDR3 length: 13 amino acids. Concerning this clone itself: Its antigen is not identified.

The source material was PBMCs. The receptor was derived from a woman younger than 30 in good health and CMV-seronegative. The chain is built from TRBV6-1 and TRBJ1-3, with D unclear. DNA for the CDR3: TGTGCCAGCAGTGGCCTCTACCTGGACACCATATATTTT. This gives the protein CASSGLYLDTIYF.